This T cell receptor (beta chain) emerged from a study of beta chain features in type 1 diabetes. Sorting of CD4+ naive, central memory, regulatory and stem cell-like memory cells was performed via CD45RO/CCR7/CD25/CD127/CD95/CD27. After removal of 3 bases from V and 8 bases from J, the junction contained 3 bases not matched to a gene. Per germline, CDR1 MNHEY and CDR2 SMNVEV (reference sequence). CDR3 length: 13 amino acids. Expressed TCRB transcripts were sequenced because the isolated RNA had all been reverse transcribed beforehand. Profiling relied on immunoSEQ multiplex PCR, and the TCRdb table lists in-frame clones only, not all of them. The data hold approximately 380,000 clones, with approximately 15% observed a single time.

The V call is TRBV27, the J call TRBJ2-4, with 8 positions matching TRBD2. This receptor was taken from a woman between 18 and 29 years old in good health. The material sequenced was naive CD4+ T cells from blood. The CDR3: CASSFSGSYIQYF. The CDR3, as DNA: TGTGCCAGCAGTTTCAGCGGGAGCTACATTCAGTACTTC.